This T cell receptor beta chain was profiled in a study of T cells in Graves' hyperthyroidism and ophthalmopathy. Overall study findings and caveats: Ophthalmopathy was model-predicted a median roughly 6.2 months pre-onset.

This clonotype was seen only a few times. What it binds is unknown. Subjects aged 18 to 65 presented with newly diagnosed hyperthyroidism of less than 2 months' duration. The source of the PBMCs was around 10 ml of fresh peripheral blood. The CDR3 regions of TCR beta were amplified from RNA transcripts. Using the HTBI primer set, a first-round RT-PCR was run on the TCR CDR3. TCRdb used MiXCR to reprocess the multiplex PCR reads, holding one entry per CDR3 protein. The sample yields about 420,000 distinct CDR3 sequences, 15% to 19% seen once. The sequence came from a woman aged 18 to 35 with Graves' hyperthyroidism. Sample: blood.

The CDR3 sequence: CSVEGRASGAGELFF. CDR3 nucleotides: TGCAGCGTTGAAGGGCGGGCTAGCGGGGCCGGGGAGCTGTTTTTT. The chain couples TRBV29-1 to TRBJ2-2, with 9 bases lining up with TRBD2. Per germline, CDR1 SQVTM and CDR2 ANQGSEA. This CDR3 is 15 amino acids long. V was pared by 1 base and J by 6 bases, with 6 bases of the junction left unmatched.